This T cell receptor (beta chain) emerged from a study of neurological immune-mediated disorders. Study observations and caveats: No expanded-clone CDR3 amino acid sequence recurred across subjects, suggesting private TCR-beta repertoires.

The cDNA was produced through 5'RACE with 10-nucleotide random UMIs. TCRdb itself ran the 5' RACE reads through MiXCR, one entry per CDR3 protein. The table records approximately 37,000 distinct CDR3 sequences, approximately 14% of them present only once. This clonotype was picked up many times. The antigen is undetermined. The starting material, 2 million PBMCs stored at -80 C, gave rise to the unsorted libraries. CDR1 is LNHDA, CDR2 SQIVND, per germline (reference sequence). CDR3 length: 14 residues. Trimming pared 11 bases from V and 4 bases from J, leaving 19 bases between. The chain links TRBV19 to TRBJ2-3, with a weak D call TRBD2 (6 bases). This clonotype originated in a woman aged 45-65 years with HTLV-1-associated myelopathy (HAM/TSP). The sample was PBMCs. The CDR3 DNA sequence: TGTGCCTCAGAACCGGCGCGCGGGGCAGATACGCAGTATTTT. Protein product: CASEPARGADTQYF.